These 19 T cell receptor beta chains were sequenced from one sample in a study of T-cell reconstitution after alpha-beta-depleted transplantation in children. Unique molecular identifiers were incorporated when the TCRbeta library was constructed. Using its own MiXCR run on the PCR reads, TCRdb lists one record per CDR3 protein. The profile shows about 980,000 distinct CDR3 sequences, about 29% of them singletons. This sample comprised PBMCs, mostly from graft donor cells, obtained 360 days after TCRalphabeta/CD19-depleted stem cell transplant. The receptors come from a boy younger than two who had a stem cell transplant for SCID, so the T cells may come from the graft donor.

This clonotype turned up a few times. V gene TRBV6-5 combines with J gene TRBJ1-1; D uncertain. The V and J ends lost 2 bases and 1 base respectively, with 8 bases between them. From germline, CDR1 is MNHEY and CDR2 SVGAGI. This CDR3 is 14 amino acids long. CDR3 loop: CASSYTDKNTEAFF. The CDR3 nucleotides are TGTGCCAGCAGTTACACCGACAAGAACACTGAAGCTTTCTTT.

The chain is built from TRBV5-1 and TRBJ1-1, with 7 bases lining up with TRBD1. V shed 0 bases, J shed 7 bases, and the junction held 3 bases outside the gene matches. The CDR3 length is 13 residues. Germline V lookup: CDR1 SGHRS, CDR2 YFSETQ. CDR3 DNA sequence: TGCGCCAGCAGCTTGGAGGGGACAGTTGAAGCTTTCTTT. Protein sequence: CASSLEGTVEAFF.

This clonotype turned up a few times. The chain recombines TRBV12-3 or TRBV12-4 with TRBJ1-2; TRBD1 matches 8 bases. There are 14 residues in the CDR3. Trimming removed 1 base from V and 7 bases from J; junction bases left unmatched: 5. The CDR3 nucleotides read TGTGCCAGCAGTTTAGGCAGGGGGCTGGGTGGCTACACCTTC. Amino acid sequence: CASSLGRGLGGYTF.

The chain links TRBV4-3 to TRBJ2-1, with 8 bases fitting TRBD2. This CDR3 contains 14 residues. From germline, CDR1 is LGHNA and CDR2 YSLEER. V gave up 0 bases and J gave up 10 bases; unmatched junction bases: 5. CDR3 coding DNA: TGCGCCAGCAGCCAAGATCCCCTAGCGGGCGAGCAGTTCTTC. Its protein product is CASSQDPLAGEQFF.

This clonotype was recorded many times. The V and J genes are TRBV12-3 or TRBV12-4 and TRBJ2-7; TRBD1 matches at 8 bases. The CDR3 length is 13 residues. After removal of 5 bases from V and 3 bases from J, the junction contained 3 bases not matched to a gene. The CDR3 DNA follows: TGTGCCAGCAGTCGGGACAGGAGCTACGAGCAGTACTTC. Encoded protein: CASSRDRSYEQYF.

This clonotype was found a few times. CDR3 region: CASSQGLGVQVDEQYF. CDR3 sequence (DNA): TGCGCCAGCAGCCAAGGGTTAGGGGTGCAAGTCGACGAGCAGTACTTC. The rearrangement links TRBV4-1 to TRBJ2-7; D perhaps matches TRBD1 (5 bases). Germline V CDR1 and CDR2: MGHRA, YSYEKL. The CDR3 extends over 16 amino acids. The ends were cut back, 1 base at V and 5 bases at J, with 18 bases in the middle.

The genes are TRBV5-1 and TRBJ2-2; D is ambiguous. CDR3 length: 16 amino acids. Trimming cost V 0 bases and J 6 bases, with 15 bases left between them. Per the germline V gene, CDR1 is SGHRS and CDR2 is YFSETQ. CDR3 sequence reads: CASSLEVQLRAGELFF. The CDR3 nucleotides are TGCGCCAGCAGCTTGGAGGTTCAGTTGCGCGCCGGGGAGCTGTTTTTT.

CDR3 coding DNA: TGTGCCAGCAGCACCCGGAGACAGTGGGGGGGCAATGAGCAGTTCTTC. Its protein is CASSTRRQWGGNEQFF. The chain joins TRBV3-1 to TRBJ2-1; 7 bases are shared with TRBD2. The germline gives CDR1 LGHDT, CDR2 YNNKEL (reference sequence). This CDR3 is 16 amino acids long. V was pared by 5 bases and J by 6 bases, with 13 bases of the junction left unmatched.

The chain employs TRBV12-3 or TRBV12-4 and TRBJ1-2; D perhaps matches TRBD1 (5 bases). V was shortened by 6 bases and J by 2 bases, with 16 bases between the two germline ends. This CDR3 is built from 15 residues. This CDR3 is CASRSGQFLNYGYTF. In nucleotides, the CDR3 is TGTGCCAGCAGGAGCGGACAATTCTTAAACTATGGCTACACCTTC.

The chain has TRBV5-8 and TRBJ2-1; D is perhaps TRBD1 (6 bases). Germline loops: CDR1 SGHTS, CDR2 YDEGEE. The CDR3 sequence is 16 residues long. V was clipped by 4 bases and J by 4 bases, with 18 bases between them. CDR3 nucleotides: TGTGCCAGCAGCATCCACACAGGGTCATCGTACAATGAGCAGTTCTTC. It specifies CASSIHTGSSYNEQFF. The complete variable domain, with remaining parts taken from reference TRBV5-8 and TRBJ2-1, reads EAGVTQSPTHLIKTRGQQATLRCSPISGHTSVYWYQQALGLGLQFLLWYDEGEERNRGNFPPRFSGRQFPNYSSELNVNALELEDSALYLCASSIHTGSSYNEQFFGPGTRLTVL.

This clonotype was seen a handful of times. V gene TRBV20-1 combines with J gene TRBJ2-5; 8 bases align to TRBD1. Losses at the gene ends were 0 bases for V and 3 bases for J; bases not matched to a gene: 12. The CDR3 is made up of 17 amino acids. CDR1 is DFQATT, CDR2 SNEGSKA, per germline (reference sequence). In DNA, the CDR3 is TGCAGTGCTAGAGATAGGTCCGAGACAGGGGTCGAAGAGACCCAGTACTTC. Protein sequence: CSARDRSETGVEETQYF.

This clonotype was recorded a few times. This rearrangement joins TRBV5-1 to TRBJ2-1; tentative D call: TRBD2 (6 bases). This CDR3 region has 17 residues. Trimming removed 1 base at V and 0 bases at J, with 14 bases between. In germline, CDR1 is SGHRS, CDR2 YFSETQ. CDR3 DNA sequence: TGCGCCAGCAGCTTGTCGTTAGCGGCGAGCTCCTACAATGAGCAGTTCTTC. Its translation: CASSLSLAASSYNEQFF.

This clonotype occurred once. This chain connects TRBV5-5 to TRBJ1-2, with D unresolved. The V gene's germline CDR1 is SGHKS and CDR2 YYEKEE (reference sequence). The CDR3 spans 14 residues. V was clipped by 0 bases and J by 3 bases, with 9 bases between them. CDR3 in DNA: TGTGCCAGCAGCTTGGGTCTTAGGGACTATGGCTACACCTTC. Translated: CASSLGLRDYGYTF.

The chain is built from TRBV7-8 and TRBJ2-5; D not resolved. Germline values: CDR1 SGHVS, CDR2 FQNEAQ. The CDR3 runs 17 residues. V lost 4 bases and J lost 3, with 21 bases in between. As DNA, the CDR3 is TGTGCCAGCAGCTCGATGGGTAGACCGGGCCCTAAAGAGACCCAGTACTTC. This codes for CASSSMGRPGPKETQYF.

This rearrangement joins TRBV9 to TRBJ2-7; D unresolved. CDR1 SGDLS and CDR2 YYNGEE come from the germline V gene. V dropped 0 bases and J dropped 11 bases, with 9 bases sitting between them. The length of the CDR3 is 11 residues. CDR3 coding DNA: TGTGCCAGCAGCGTAGACCTTCCGGAGTACTTC. It codes for CASSVDLPEYF. The whole variable domain, filled in from reference TRBV9 and TRBJ2-7, reads DSGVTQTPKHLITATGQRVTLRCSPRSGDLSVYWYQQSLDQGLQFLIQYYNGEERAKGNILERFSAQQFPDLHSELNLSSLELGDSALYFCASSVDLPEYFGPGTRLTVT.

The rearrangement joins TRBV12-3 or TRBV12-4 to TRBJ2-3, with 8 positions matching TRBD2. Trimming cost V 4 bases and J 6 bases; bases outside gene matches: 15. The CDR3 length is 17 residues. The CDR3 spells CASSSRWGSGDTDTQYF. CDR3 DNA: TGTGCCAGCAGTTCCCGGTGGGGTAGCGGGGATACCGATACGCAGTATTTT.

This chain joins TRBV5-1 and TRBJ2-3; 9 positions match TRBD1. Germline CDR1 reads SGHRS; CDR2 reads YFSETQ. The CDR3 loop spans 16 amino acids. J was trimmed by 4 bases and V by 0 bases; bases with no gene match: 6. CDR3 DNA: TGCGCCAGCAGCTTGGGGATACAGGGGGCCGCAGATACGCAGTATTTT. Residues: CASSLGIQGAADTQYF.

CDR3 protein: CSVGPALTGEGYGYTF. The CDR3 region has the DNA TGCAGCGTGGGACCTGCCTTGACAGGGGAGGGCTATGGCTACACCTTC. This sequence joins TRBV29-1 and TRBJ1-2; 8 bases line up with TRBD1. CDR3 length: 16 residues. The germline gives CDR1 SQVTM, CDR2 ANQGSEA. J lost 4 bases, V lost 6 bases, and 16 bases had no gene match.

This clonotype was picked up many times. The CDR3 region has the DNA TGCGCCAGCAGCTTGGCCCCCACAGATACGCAGTATTTT. This encodes CASSLAPTDTQYF. The J gene is TRBJ2-3, the V gene TRBV5-1; D remains unclear. Germline values: CDR1 SGHRS, CDR2 YFSETQ. CDR3 length equals 13 residues. V lost 0 bases and J 2 bases, leaving 4 bases between the germline ends.